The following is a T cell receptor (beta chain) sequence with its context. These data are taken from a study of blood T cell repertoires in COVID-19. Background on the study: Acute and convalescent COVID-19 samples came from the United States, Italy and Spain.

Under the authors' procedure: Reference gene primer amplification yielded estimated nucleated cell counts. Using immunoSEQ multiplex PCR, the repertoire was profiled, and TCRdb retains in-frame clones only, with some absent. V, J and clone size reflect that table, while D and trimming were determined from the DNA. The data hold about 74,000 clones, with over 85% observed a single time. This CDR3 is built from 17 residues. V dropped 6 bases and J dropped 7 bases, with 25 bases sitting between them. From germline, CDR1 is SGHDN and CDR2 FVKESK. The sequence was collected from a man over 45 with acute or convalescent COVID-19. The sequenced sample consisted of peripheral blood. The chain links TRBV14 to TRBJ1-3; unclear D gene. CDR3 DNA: TGTGCCAGCAGTCCAAACCCGACCTTCGCGGGGAGGAACACCATATATTTT. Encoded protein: CASSPNPTFAGRNTIYF.